This is a list of T cell receptor beta chains from one sample in a study of cytomegalovirus exposure and HLA in healthy donors. TCRdb's table, derived via immunoSEQ multiplex PCR, lists solely in-frame clones and lacks some. This listing includes 90,000 to 130,000 clones. Sequenced input: PBMCs. All receptors derive from a young man in good health and CMV-seronegative. CDR3s include the opening cysteine and the closing phenylalanine or tryptophan. A D gene is named only where the DNA matches it firmly.

J gene | V gene | D gene | CDR3 protein | CDR3 DNA
TRBJ2-1 | TRBV19 | TRBD1 | CASSTRTGGNEQFF | TGTGCCAGTAGTACCCGGACAGGGGGCAATGAGCAGTTCTTC
TRBJ1-3 | TRBV6-1 | - | CASSPPGGLGNTIYF | TGTGCCAGCAGTCCTCCCGGGGGGCTTGGAAACACCATATATTTT
TRBJ2-3 | TRBV19 | TRBD2 | CASQREISTDTQYF | TGTGCCAGCCAGCGGGAGATCAGCACAGATACGCAGTATTTT
TRBJ1-5 | TRBV2 | - | CASSLRGAGLLFNQPQHF | TGTGCCAGCTCCCTTCGCGGAGCGGGGCTACTCTTCAATCAGCCCCAGCATTTT
TRBJ1-5 | TRBV28 | - | CASSSPRGGRLNQPQHF | TGTGCCAGCAGTTCCCCTCGGGGAGGGCGACTCAATCAGCCCCAGCATTTT
TRBJ1-1 | TRBV5-1 | TRBD1 | CASSITGANTEAFF | TGCGCCAGCAGCATCACAGGGGCGAACACTGAAGCTTTCTTT
TRBJ1-4 | TRBV5-1 | - | CASNITPGDEKLFF | TGCGCCAGCAACATTACCCCGGGGGATGAAAAACTGTTTTTT
TRBJ1-2 | TRBV30 | - | CAWSVGGGYTF | TGTGCCTGGAGTGTGGGGGGTGGCTACACCTTC
TRBJ1-5 | TRBV18 | - | CASSPPGPAGQPQHF | TGTGCCAGCTCACCACCAGGACCTGCGGGGCAGCCCCAGCATTTT
TRBJ2-5 | TRBV7-9 | - | CASTFPPGRSTQYF | TGTGCCAGCACCTTCCCCCCTGGCCGTTCTACCCAGTACTTC
TRBJ2-5 | TRBV2 | TRBD2 | CASSGGAQETQYF | TGTGCCAGCAGCGGGGGGGCCCAAGAGACCCAGTACTTC
TRBJ2-2 | TRBV2 | - | CASRVKTGPRGTGELFF | TGTGCCAGCAGAGTTAAAACAGGGCCGCGAGGCACCGGGGAGCTGTTTTTT
TRBJ2-5 | TRBV11-1 | - | CASSSVSGQAPGAQYF | TGTGCCAGCAGCTCCGTGAGCGGACAGGCGCCGGGGGCCCAGTACTTC
TRBJ1-1 | TRBV4-1 | - | CASSAPWRGATEAFF | TGCGCCAGCAGCGCGCCTTGGAGGGGAGCCACTGAAGCTTTCTTT
TRBJ1-1 | TRBV18 | TRBD1 | CASSPDQQGVGTEAFF | TGTGCCAGCTCACCAGACCAACAGGGGGTCGGTACTGAAGCTTTCTTT
TRBJ1-1 | TRBV6-1 | TRBD1 | CASSLLRTGSEAFF | TGTGCCAGCAGCTTGTTACGGACAGGCTCTGAAGCTTTCTTT
TRBJ1-3 | TRBV7-2 | - | CASSYGGGNTIYF | TGTGCCAGCAGCTACGGGGGTGGAAACACCATATATTTT